These 4 T cell receptor beta chains were sequenced from one sample in a study of T cell changes during pregnancy in multiple sclerosis. Measured with immunoSEQ multiplex PCR; TCRdb has only the in-frame clones, and not every one. Seen here are some 38,000 clones, roughly 89% observed once, and the top ten hold 0.55% to 0.7%. Specimen: CD4+ T cells from peripheral blood mononuclear cells, collected in the second trimester of pregnancy. The source is a female donor in good health, enrolled as a control in a pregnancy study.

This clone was detected once. CDR3 in amino acids: CASSEDRNNEQFF. DNA of the CDR3: TGTGCCAGCAGCGAAGACAGGAACAATGAGCAGTTCTTC. J is TRBJ2-1 and V is TRBV7-3; D perhaps matches TRBD1 (6 bases). The germline V gene encodes CDR1 SGHTA and CDR2 FQGTGA. Trimming shortened V by 5 bases and J by 5 bases, and 10 bases separated the two germline ends. The CDR3 runs to 13 residues.

The chain links TRBV7-2 to TRBJ1-2, with TRBD1 matching over 12 bases. V trimming: 5 bases; J trimming: 5 bases; junction bases outside the gene matches: 6. CDR1 and CDR2 (germline): SGHTA, FQGNSA. The CDR3 has 15 residues. The DNA for the CDR3 is TGTGCCAGCAGCCCGGGACAGGGGGCTTGGTATGGCTACACCTTC. It specifies CASSPGQGAWYGYTF.

The rearrangement uses TRBV5-4 and TRBJ2-3; weak D call: TRBD2 (6 bases). V was pared by 5 bases and J by 2 bases, with 9 bases between. Germline V CDR1 and CDR2: SGHNT, YYREEE (reference sequence). The CDR3 has 13 residues. The CDR3 region has the DNA TGTGCCAGCAGTCGGGGGAACACAGATACGCAGTATTTT. Translating it yields CASSRGNTDTQYF.

This chain connects TRBV4-3 to TRBJ2-1; TRBD1 is a possible D gene (5 bases). CDR1 is LGHNA, CDR2 YSLEER, per germline. The V and J ends lost 4 bases and 5 bases respectively, with 12 bases between them. This CDR3 is 14 amino acids long. CDR3 sequence (DNA): TGCGCCAGCAGCCCCCTTAGACAGAACAATGAGCAGTTCTTC. The encoded protein is CASSPLRQNNEQFF.